This T cell receptor beta chain derives from a study of T cell responses to AZD1222 COVID-19 vaccine. Here immunoSEQ multiplex PCR was the method, and the copy in TCRdb shows in-frame clones only, minus some. The sample gives about 150,000 clones, roughly 93% of which show up once; approximately 6.8% is in the top ten. Germline V CDR1 and CDR2: SEHNR, FQNEAQ (reference sequence). The CDR3 sequence is 17 residues long. The ends lost 5 bases at V and 7 bases at J; junction bases unmatched: 9. The TCR sequence derives from an adult who received the AZD1222 COVID-19 vaccine. The chain carries TRBV7-9 and TRBJ2-2, with 14 bases fitting TRBD2. The sequencing used peripheral blood, collected 28 days after the second AZD1222 dose. Here the CDR3 DNA reads TGTGCCAGCAGCCCGCGACTAGCGGGGGGGCTCGTCGGGGAGCTGTTTTTT. Its translation: CASSPRLAGGLVGELFF.